These T cell receptor beta chains were read from a single sample in a study of T cell repertoires in cytomegalovirus infection. These receptors are not linked to any known antigen. TCRdb re-called the reads with MiXCR, one entry per CDR3 protein. The table lists 150,000 or so distinct CDR3 sequences, 25% to 35% of them singletons. This sample comprised CD8+ T cells from cultured PBMCs, obtained from culture after CMV antigen stimulation. The receptor set was obtained from a human donor in good health (CMV status not recorded). Some clones in this sample may be carry-over from other donors' samples. Both conserved end residues are part of each CDR3. D genes are given only for firm matches. The size field is filled for only some rows; it gives once, few, many or a size class.

D	V	J	size	DNA	CDR3
NA	TRBV4-1	TRBJ1-3	NA	TGCGCCAGCAGCCAAGTAGAGGGAAACACCATATATTTT	CASSQVEGNTIYF
NA	TRBV11-1	TRBJ2-1	few	TGTGCCAGCAGCCACGTAGCAATTGAGCAGTTCTTC	CASSHVAIEQFF
NA	TRBV6-5	TRBJ1-3	NA	TGTGCCAGCAGTGATTACTTAGGAGGGAACACCATATATTTT	CASSDYLGGNTIYF
NA	TRBV7-9	TRBJ2-7	NA	TGTGCCAGCAGCTTAGGGGCCGAGCAGTACTTC	CASSLGAEQYF
NA	TRBV7-6	TRBJ2-3	many	TGTGCCAGCAGCTTAGCGGGGAACACAGATACGCAGTATTTT	CASSLAGNTDTQYF
NA	TRBV3-1	TRBJ1-2	few	TGTGCCAGCAGCCAACCCGCCTCTAGGGTGTTGTCTGGCTACACCTTC	CASSQPASRVLSGYTF
NA	TRBV4-1	TRBJ2-6	NA	TGCGCCAGCAGCCAAGTACGGGCGACCAACGTCCTGACTTTC	CASSQVRATNVLTF
NA	TRBV27	TRBJ2-7	few	TGTGCCAGCAGTTTAGTGGCCGGCTACGAGCAGTACTTC	CASSLVAGYEQYF
NA	TRBV7-2	TRBJ2-7	NA	TGTGCCAGCAAGACAGACAGCTCCTACGAGCAGTACTTC	CASKTDSSYEQYF
TRBD2	TRBV11-3	TRBJ2-1	NA	TGTGCCAGCAGCTCTACGACCTCTCTAGCGGGGGGCTACAATGAGCAGTTCTTC	CASSSTTSLAGGYNEQFF